This TCR beta chain is drawn from a study of radiation and T cells in renal cell carcinoma. Clones were read by immunoSEQ multiplex PCR, and TCRdb kept only the in-frame ones, dropping some. The profile shows around 99,000 clones, around 83% of them singletons. Time point specified: blood 4 weeks post-SBRT, at nephrectomy. The treatment denotes: 15 Gy SBRT to primary tumor, nephrectomy 4 weeks later. The V gene's germline CDR1 is MNHEY and CDR2 SMNVEV (reference sequence). Germline trimming cut 5 bases from V and 5 bases from J; bases unmatched to any gene: 14. CDR3 length: 17 amino acids. General study findings and limits: In blood, top tumor clones expanded by 2 weeks, shrinking by 4.

This clone has a handful of counts. Its antigen remains unidentified. Source: blood, taken from a patient whose treatment included radiotherapy and nephrectomy. The receptor's source is a man aged 60-69 years with renal cell carcinoma. This chain joins TRBV27 and TRBJ2-7; 11 bases are shared with TRBD2. The DNA for the CDR3 is TGTGCCAGCAGTGTAATGACAGTTCTAGCGGGAGGACACGAGCAGTACTTC. It encodes CASSVMTVLAGGHEQYF.